This entry lists 5 T cell receptor beta chains sequenced from one sample in a study of shared clonotypes between healthy human individuals. TCRdb's table, derived via immunoSEQ multiplex PCR, lists solely in-frame clones and lacks some. The table lists 2,500,000 or so clones, about 92% of them singletons. Sequencing was performed on naive CD4+ T cells sorted from blood. The subset here: CD45RA+ positively selected. The receptors derive from a man younger than 30 in good health.

The rearrangement links TRBV9 to TRBJ2-4; TRBD1 matches 8 bases. Germline V gene sequence: CDR1 SGDLS, CDR2 YYNGEE. Losses at the gene ends were 3 bases for V and 6 bases for J; bases not matched to a gene: 17. This CDR3 has 18 amino acids. The CDR3 nucleotides are TGTGCCAGCAGCGCAAATCATGCGGGGACAGGTCTGATAAACATTCAGTACTTC. Amino acid sequence: CASSANHAGTGLINIQYF.

With respect to this clone: The same CDR3 is also encoded by other DNA sequences in this sample. This chain connects TRBV5-1 to TRBJ1-5; a possible D gene is TRBD1 (5 bases). The CDR3 consists of 15 residues. Per germline, CDR1 SGHRS and CDR2 YFSETQ. The ends were cut back, 0 bases at V and 2 bases at J, with 9 bases in the middle. CDR3 residues: CASSLGTGGNQPQHF. The CDR3 DNA reads TGCGCCAGCAGCTTGGGTACAGGTGGCAATCAGCCCCAGCATTTT.

The chain links TRBV5-1 to TRBJ1-4; D is undetermined. Between the trimmed V and J ends, which lost 0 bases and 8 bases, there was a span of 17 bases. The germline V gene has CDR1 SGHRS and CDR2 YFSETQ. The CDR3 spans 16 residues. CDR3 region: CASSLGGTGMNEKLFF. The CDR3 region has the DNA TGCGCCAGCAGCTTGGGGGGTACGGGGATGAACGAAAAACTGTTTTTT.

The chain couples TRBV19 to TRBJ2-7, with D tentatively TRBD1 or TRBD2 (5 bases each). Germline CDR1 and CDR2: LNHDA and SQIVND (reference sequence). The CDR3 totals 13 residues. Trimming removed 10 bases from V and 7 bases from J, with 20 bases in between. CDR3 region: CATHGDRIPEQYF. DNA for the CDR3: TGTGCCACCCACGGGGACCGGATCCCGGAGCAGTACTTC. Filled out from reference TRBV19 and TRBJ2-7, the complete variable domain reads DGGITQSPKYLFRKEGQNVTLSCEQNLNHDAMYWYRQDPGQGLRLIYYSQIVNDFQKGDIAEGYSVSREKKESFPLTVTSAQKNPTAFYLCATHGDRIPEQYFGPGTRLTVT.

V and J are TRBV29-1 and TRBJ2-2; D not resolved. V gave up 1 base and J gave up 3 bases, with 6 bases separating them. Germline V gene sequence: CDR1 SQVTM, CDR2 ANQGSEA. This CDR3 comprises 13 residues. The chain's CDR3 is CSVEGQDTGELFF. The CDR3 region has the DNA TGCAGCGTTGAAGGCCAGGACACCGGGGAGCTGTTTTTT.